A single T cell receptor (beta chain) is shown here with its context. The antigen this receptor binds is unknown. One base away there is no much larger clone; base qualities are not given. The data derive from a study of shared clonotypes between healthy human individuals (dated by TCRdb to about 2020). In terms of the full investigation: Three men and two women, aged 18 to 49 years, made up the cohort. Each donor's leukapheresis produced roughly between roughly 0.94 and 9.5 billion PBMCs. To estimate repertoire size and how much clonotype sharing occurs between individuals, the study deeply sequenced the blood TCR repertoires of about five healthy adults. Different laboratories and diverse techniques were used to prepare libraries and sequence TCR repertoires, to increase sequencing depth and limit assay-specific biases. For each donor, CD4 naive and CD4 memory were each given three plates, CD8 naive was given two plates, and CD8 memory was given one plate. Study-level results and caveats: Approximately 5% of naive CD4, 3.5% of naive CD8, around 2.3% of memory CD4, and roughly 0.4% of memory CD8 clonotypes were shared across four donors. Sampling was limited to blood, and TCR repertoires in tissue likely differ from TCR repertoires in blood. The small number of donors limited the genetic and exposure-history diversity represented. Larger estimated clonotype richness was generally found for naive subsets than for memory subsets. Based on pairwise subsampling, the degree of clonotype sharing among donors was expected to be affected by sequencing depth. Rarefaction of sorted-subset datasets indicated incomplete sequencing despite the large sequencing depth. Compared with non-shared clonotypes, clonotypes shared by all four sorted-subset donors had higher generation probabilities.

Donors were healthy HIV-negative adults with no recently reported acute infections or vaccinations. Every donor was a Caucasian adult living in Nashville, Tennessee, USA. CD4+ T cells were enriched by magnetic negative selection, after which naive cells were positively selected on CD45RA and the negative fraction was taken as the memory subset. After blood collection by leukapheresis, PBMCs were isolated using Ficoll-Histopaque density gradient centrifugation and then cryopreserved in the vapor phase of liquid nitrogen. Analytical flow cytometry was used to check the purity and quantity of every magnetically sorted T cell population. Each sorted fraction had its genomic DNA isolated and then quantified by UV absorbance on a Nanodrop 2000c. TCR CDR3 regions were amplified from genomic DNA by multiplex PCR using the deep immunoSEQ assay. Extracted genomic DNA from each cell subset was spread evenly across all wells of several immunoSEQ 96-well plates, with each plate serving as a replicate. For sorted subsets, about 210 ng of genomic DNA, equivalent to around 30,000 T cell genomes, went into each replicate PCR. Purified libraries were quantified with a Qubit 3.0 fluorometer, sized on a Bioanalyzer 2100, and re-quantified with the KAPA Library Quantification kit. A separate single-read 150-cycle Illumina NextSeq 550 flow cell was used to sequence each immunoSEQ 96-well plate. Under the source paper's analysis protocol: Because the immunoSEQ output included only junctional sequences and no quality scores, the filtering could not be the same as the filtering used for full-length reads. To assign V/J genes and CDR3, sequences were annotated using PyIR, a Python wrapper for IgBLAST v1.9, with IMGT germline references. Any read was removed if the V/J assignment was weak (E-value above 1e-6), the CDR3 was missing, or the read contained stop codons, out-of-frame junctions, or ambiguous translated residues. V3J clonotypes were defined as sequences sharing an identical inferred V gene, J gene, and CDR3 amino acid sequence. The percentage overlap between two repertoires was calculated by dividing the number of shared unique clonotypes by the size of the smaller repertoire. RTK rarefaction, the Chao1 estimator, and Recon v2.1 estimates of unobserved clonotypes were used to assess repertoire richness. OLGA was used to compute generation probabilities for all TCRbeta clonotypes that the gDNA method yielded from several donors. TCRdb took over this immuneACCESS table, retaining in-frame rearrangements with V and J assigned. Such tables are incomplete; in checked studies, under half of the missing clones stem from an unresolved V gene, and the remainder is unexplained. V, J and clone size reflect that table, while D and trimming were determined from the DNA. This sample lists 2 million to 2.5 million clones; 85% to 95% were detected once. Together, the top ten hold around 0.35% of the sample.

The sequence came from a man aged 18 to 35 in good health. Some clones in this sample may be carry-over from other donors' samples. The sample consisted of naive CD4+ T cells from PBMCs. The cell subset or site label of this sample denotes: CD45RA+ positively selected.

Read as DNA, the sequence is TGTGCCAGCACCCCCTTAGCGGTCACAGATACGCAGTATTTT. It codes for CASTPLAVTDTQYF. The rearranged chain carries TRBV28 and TRBJ2-3; tentative D gene TRBD2, with 6 bases matching. The cysteine opens and the phenylalanine closes a CDR3 of 14 amino acids. Just CDR3 DNA is preserved here, 42 bases in frame from base 1. V was cut back by 7 bases and J by 2 bases, leaving a gap of 13 bases between them. According to the germline V gene, CDR1 reads MDHEN and CDR2 reads SYDVKM.